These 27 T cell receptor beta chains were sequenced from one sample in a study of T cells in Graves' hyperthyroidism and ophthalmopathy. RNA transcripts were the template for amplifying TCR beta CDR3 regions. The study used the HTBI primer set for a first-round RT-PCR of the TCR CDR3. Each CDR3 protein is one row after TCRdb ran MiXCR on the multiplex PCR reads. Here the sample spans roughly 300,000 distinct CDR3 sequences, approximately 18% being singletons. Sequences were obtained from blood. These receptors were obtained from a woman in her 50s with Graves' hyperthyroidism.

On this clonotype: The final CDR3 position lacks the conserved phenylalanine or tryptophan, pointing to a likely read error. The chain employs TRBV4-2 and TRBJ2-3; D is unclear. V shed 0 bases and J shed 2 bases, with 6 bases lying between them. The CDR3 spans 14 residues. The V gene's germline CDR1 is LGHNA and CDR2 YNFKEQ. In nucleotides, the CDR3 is TGTGCCAGCAGCCAAGACACGTACACAGATACGCAGTATGTT. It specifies CASSQDTYTDTQYV.

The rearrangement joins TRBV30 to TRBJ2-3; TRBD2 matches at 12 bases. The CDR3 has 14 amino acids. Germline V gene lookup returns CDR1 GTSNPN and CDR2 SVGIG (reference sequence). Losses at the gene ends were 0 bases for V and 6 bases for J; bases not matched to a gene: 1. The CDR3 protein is CAWSVLAGGDTQYF. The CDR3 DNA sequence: TGTGCCTGGAGTGTACTAGCGGGAGGTGATACGCAGTATTTT.

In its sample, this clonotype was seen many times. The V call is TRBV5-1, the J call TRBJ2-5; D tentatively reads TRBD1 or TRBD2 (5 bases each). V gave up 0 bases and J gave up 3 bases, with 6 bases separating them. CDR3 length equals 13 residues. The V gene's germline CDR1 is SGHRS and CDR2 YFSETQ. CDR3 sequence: CASSLGDEETQYF. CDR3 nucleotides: TGCGCCAGCAGCTTGGGGGACGAAGAGACCCAGTACTTC.

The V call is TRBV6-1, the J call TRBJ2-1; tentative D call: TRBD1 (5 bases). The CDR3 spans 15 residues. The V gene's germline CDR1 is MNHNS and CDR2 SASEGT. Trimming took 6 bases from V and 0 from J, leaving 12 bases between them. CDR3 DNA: TGTGCCAGCAGGTCAGGGTTAAGCTCCTACAATGAGCAGTTCTTC. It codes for CASRSGLSSYNEQFF.

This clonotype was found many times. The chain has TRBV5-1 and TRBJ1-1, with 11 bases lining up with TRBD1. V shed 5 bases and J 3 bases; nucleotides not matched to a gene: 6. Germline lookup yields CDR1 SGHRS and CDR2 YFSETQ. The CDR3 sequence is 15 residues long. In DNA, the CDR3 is TGCGCCAGCAGTTCTGGGACAGGGGGGGACACTGAAGCTTTCTTT. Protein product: CASSSGTGGDTEAFF.

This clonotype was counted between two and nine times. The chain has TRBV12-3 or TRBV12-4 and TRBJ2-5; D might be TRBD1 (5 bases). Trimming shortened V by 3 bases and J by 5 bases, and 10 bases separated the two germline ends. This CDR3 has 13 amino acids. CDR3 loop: CASSLGLDETQYF. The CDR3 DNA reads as TGTGCCAGCAGTTTGGGGCTGGATGAGACCCAGTACTTC.

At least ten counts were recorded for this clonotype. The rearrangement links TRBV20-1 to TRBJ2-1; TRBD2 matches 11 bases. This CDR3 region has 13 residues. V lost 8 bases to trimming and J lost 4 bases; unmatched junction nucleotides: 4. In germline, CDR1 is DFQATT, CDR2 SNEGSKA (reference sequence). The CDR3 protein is CSTGLAEYNEQFF. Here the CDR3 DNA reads TGCAGTACGGGACTAGCGGAGTACAATGAGCAGTTCTTC.

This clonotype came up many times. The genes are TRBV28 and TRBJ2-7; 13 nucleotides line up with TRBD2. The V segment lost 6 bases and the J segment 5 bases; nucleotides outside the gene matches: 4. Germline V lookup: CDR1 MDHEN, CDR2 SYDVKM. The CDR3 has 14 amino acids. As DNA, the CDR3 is TGTGCCAGCAGACTAGCGGGAGGGCCGGACGAGCAGTACTTC. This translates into CASRLAGGPDEQYF.

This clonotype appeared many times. The CDR3 DNA follows: TGCAGTGCTGGGGACAACTATGGCTACACCTTC. Translating it yields CSAGDNYGYTF. The J gene is TRBJ1-2, the V gene TRBV20-1; possibly TRBD1 for D (5 bases). Germline lookup yields CDR1 DFQATT and CDR2 SNEGSKA (reference sequence). CDR3 length equals 11 residues. Trimming shortened V by 5 bases and J by 2 bases, and 6 bases separated the two germline ends.

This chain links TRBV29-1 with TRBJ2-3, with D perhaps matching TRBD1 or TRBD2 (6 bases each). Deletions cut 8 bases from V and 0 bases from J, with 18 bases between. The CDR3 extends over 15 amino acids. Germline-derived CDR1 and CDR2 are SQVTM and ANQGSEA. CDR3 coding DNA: TGCAGCATCGATAGGGGGGACATAAGCACAGATACGCAGTATTTT. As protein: CSIDRGDISTDTQYF.

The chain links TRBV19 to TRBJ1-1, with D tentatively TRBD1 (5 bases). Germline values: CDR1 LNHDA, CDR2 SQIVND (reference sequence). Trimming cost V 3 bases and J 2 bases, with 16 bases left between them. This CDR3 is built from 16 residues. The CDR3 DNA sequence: TGTGCCAGTAGTATGGGCCAGGGCGTAACAAACACTGAAGCTTTCTTT. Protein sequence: CASSMGQGVTNTEAFF.

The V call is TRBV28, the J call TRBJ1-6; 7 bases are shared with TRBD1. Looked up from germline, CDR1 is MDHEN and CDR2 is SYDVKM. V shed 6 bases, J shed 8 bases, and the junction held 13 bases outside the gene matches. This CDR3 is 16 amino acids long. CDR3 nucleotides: TGTGCCAGCAGCAGGTACCGGGACAGCGGATATTCACCCCTCCACTTT. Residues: CASSRYRDSGYSPLHF.

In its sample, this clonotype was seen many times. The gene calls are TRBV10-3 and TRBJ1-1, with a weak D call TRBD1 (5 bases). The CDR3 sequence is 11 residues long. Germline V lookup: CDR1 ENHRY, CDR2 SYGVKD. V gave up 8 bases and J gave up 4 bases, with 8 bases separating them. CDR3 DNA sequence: TGTGCCATCCGAACAGGCACTGAAGCTTTCTTT. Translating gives CAIRTGTEAFF.

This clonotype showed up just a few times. CDR3 sequence (DNA): TGTGCCAGCAGTTCCCCGGACAGGTTTGAAGCTTTCTTT. Translated: CASSSPDRFEAFF. The chain couples TRBV28 to TRBJ1-1, with 7 bases matching TRBD1. The CDR3 totals 13 residues. Germline assignment: CDR1 MDHEN and CDR2 SYDVKM. V lost 4 bases to trimming and J lost 7 bases; unmatched junction nucleotides: 6.

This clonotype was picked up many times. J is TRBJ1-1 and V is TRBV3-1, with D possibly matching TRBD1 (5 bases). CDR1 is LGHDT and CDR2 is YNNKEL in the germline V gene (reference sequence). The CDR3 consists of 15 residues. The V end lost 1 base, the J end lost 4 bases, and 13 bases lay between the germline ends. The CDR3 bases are TGTGCCAGCAGCCAAGGATGGGCAGGGAGCACTGAAGCTTTCTTT. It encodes CASSQGWAGSTEAFF.

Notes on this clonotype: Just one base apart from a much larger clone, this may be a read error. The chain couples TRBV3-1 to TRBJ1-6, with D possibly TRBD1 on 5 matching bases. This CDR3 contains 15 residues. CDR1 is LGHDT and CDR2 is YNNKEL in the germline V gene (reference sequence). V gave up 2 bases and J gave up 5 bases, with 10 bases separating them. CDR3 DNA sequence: TGTGCCAGCAGCCAAACGTTAGGGGATAATTCACCCCTCCACTTT. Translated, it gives CASSQTLGDNSPLHF.

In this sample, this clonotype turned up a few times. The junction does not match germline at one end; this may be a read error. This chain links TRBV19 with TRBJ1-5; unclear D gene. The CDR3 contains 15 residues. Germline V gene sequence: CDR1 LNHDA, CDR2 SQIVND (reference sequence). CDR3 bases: TGTACCAGTAGTATAACATCGCACAACAATCAGCCCCAGCATTTT. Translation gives CTSSITSHNNQPQHF.

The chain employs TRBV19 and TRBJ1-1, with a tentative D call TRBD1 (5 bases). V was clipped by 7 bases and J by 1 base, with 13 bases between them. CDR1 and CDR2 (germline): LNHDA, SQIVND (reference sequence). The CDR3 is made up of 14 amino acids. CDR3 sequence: CASKAGQENTEAFF. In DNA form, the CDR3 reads TGTGCCAGTAAGGCAGGGCAGGAGAACACTGAAGCTTTCTTT. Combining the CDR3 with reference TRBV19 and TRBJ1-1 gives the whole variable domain DGGITQSPKYLFRKEGQNVTLSCEQNLNHDAMYWYRQDPGQGLRLIYYSQIVNDFQKGDIAEGYSVSREKKESFPLTVTSAQKNPTAFYLCASKAGQENTEAFFGQGTRLTVV.

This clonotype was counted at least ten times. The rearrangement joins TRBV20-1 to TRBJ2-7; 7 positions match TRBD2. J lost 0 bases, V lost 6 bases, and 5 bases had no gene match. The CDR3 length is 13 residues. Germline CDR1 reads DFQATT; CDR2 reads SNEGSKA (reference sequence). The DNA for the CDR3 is TGCAGTGCCGAGCGGGAAGTCTCCTACGAGCAGTACTTC. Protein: CSAEREVSYEQYF.

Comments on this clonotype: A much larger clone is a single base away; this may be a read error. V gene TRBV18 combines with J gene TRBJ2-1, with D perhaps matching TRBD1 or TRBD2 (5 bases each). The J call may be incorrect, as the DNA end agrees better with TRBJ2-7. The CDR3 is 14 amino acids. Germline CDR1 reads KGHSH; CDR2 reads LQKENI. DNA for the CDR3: TGTGCCAGCTCACCCCCGGGACCAAACAATGAGCAGTACTTC. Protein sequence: CASSPPGPNNEQYF.

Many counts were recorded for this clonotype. This CDR3 reads CASSPVGHANQPQHF. The CDR3 coding sequence is TGTGCCAGCTCACCAGTCGGGCACGCCAATCAGCCCCAGCATTTT. The V and J genes are TRBV18 and TRBJ1-5; D gene uncertain. There are 15 residues in the CDR3. V lost 2 bases and J lost 3, with 11 bases in between. Per germline, CDR1 KGHSH and CDR2 LQKENI.

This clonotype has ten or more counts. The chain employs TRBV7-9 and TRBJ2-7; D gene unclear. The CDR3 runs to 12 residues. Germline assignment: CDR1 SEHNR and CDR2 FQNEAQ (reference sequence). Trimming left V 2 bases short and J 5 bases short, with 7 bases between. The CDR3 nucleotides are TGTGCCAGCAGCTTACTAGTTCACGAGCAGTACTTC. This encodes CASSLLVHEQYF.

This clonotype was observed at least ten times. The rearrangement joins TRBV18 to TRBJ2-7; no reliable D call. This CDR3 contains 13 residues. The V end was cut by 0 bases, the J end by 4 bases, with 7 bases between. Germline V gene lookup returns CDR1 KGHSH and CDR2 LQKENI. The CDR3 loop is CASSPPLQYEQYF. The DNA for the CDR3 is TGTGCCAGCTCACCACCGTTACAGTACGAGCAGTACTTC.

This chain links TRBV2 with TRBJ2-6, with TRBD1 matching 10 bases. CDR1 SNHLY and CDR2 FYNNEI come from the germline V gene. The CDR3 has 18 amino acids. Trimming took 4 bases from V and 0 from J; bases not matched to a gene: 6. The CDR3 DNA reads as TGTGCCAGCAGTGTGGGACAGGGGAGGAACTCTGGGGCCAACGTCCTGACTTTC. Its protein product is CASSVGQGRNSGANVLTF.

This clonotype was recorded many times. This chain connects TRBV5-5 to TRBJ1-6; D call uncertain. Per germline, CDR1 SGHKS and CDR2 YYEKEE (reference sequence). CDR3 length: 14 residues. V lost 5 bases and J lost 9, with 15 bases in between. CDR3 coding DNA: TGTGCCAGCAGGCTTGAGGGTGGGAGTTCACCCCTCCACTTT. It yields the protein CASRLEGGSSPLHF.

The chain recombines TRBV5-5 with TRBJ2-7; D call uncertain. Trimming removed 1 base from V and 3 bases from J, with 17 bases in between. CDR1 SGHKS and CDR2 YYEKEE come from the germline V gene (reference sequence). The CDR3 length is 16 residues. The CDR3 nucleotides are TGTGCCAGCAGCTTGCTTCGCACAGCCCTAAGCTACGAGCAGTACGTC. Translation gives CASSLLRTALSYEQYV.

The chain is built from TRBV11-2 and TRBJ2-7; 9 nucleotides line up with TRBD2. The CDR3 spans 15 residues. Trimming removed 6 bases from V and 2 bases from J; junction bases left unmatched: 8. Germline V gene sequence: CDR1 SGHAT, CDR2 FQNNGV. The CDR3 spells CASSLIAGVAYEQYF. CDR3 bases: TGTGCCAGCAGTTTAATAGCGGGAGTGGCCTACGAGCAGTACTTC.